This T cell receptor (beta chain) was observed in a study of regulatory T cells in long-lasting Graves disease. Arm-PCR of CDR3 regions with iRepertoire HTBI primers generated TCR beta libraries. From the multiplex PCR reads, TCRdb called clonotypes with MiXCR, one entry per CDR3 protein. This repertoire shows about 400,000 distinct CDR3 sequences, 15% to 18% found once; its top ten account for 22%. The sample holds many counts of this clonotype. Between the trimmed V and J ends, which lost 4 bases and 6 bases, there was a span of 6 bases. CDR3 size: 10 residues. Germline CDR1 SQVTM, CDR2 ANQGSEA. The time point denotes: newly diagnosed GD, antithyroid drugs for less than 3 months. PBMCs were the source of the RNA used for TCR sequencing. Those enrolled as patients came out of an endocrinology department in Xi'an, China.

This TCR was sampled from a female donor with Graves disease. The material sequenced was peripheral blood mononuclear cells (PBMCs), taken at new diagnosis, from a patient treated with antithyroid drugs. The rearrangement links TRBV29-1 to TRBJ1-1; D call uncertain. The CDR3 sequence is CSVVLSEAFF. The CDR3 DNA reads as TGCAGCGTTGTTCTCTCTGAAGCTTTCTTT.